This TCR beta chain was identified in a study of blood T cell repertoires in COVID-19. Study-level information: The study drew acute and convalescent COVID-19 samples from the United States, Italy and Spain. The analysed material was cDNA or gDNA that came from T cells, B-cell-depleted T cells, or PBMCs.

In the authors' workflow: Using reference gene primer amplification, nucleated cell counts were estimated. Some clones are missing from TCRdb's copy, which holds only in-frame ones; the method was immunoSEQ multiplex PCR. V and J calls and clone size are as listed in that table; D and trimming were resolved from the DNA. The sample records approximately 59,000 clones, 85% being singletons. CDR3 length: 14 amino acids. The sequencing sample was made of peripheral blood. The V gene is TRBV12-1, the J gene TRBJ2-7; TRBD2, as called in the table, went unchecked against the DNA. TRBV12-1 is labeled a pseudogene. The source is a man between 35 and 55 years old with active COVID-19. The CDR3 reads CASSFREFYYEQYF. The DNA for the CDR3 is TGTGCCAGCAGCTTTCGGGAGTTTTACTACGAGCAGTACTTC.